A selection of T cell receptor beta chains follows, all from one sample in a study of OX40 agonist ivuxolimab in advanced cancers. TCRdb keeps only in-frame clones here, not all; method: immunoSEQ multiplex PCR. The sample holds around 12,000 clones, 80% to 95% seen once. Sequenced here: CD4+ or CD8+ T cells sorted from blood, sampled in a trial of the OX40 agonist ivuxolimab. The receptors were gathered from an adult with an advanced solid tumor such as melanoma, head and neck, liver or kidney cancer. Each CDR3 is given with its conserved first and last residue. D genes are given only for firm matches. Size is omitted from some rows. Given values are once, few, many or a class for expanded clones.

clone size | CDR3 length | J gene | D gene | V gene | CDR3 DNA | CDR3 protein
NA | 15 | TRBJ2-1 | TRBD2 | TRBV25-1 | TGTGCCAGCCGGACTAGCGGGAGCCCCTACAATGAGCAGTTCTTC | CASRTSGSPYNEQFF
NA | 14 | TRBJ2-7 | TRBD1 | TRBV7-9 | TGTGCCAGCAGCTTCCCAGGACAGGCTGGGGAGCAGTACTTC | CASSFPGQAGEQYF
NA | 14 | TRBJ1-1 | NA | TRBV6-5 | TGTGCCAGCAGTTGGACAAAAGGAGGCACTGAAGCTTTCTTT | CASSWTKGGTEAFF
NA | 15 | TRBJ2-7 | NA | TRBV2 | TGTGCCAGCAGCTTACGGGGGGCCAGGGCCTACGAGCAGTACTTC | CASSLRGARAYEQYF
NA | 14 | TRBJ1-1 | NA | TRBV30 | TGTGCCTGGAGTGTCGGAAGGGGATGGGAACAAGCTTTCTTT | CAWSVGRGWEQAFF
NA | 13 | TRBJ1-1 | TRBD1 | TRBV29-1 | TGCAGCGTTGAACCGGGACAGGTCACTGAAGCTTTCTTT | CSVEPGQVTEAFF
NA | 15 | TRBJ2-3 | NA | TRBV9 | TGTGCCAGCAGCGTAATGGCCCAGACCACAGATACGCAGTATTTT | CASSVMAQTTDTQYF
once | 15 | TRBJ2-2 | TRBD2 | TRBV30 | TGTGCCTGGAGTGGGATAGCGGGGGGAACCGGGGAGCTGTTTTTT | CAWSGIAGGTGELFF
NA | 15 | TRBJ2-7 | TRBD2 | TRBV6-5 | TGTGCCAGCAGTCCCGGGACTAGCGCAATCTACGAGCAGTACTTC | CASSPGTSAIYEQYF
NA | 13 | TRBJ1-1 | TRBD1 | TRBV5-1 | TGCGCCAGCAGCTCAGACAGGGGCTCCGAAGCTTTCTTT | CASSSDRGSEAFF
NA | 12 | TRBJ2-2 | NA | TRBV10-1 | TGCGCCAGCAGTGAATGGGGCGGGGAGCTGTTTTTT | CASSEWGGELFF
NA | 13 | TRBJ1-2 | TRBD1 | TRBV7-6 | TGTGCCGCGGGAACACAGGGGCTTCGGGGCTACACCTTC | CAAGTQGLRGYTF
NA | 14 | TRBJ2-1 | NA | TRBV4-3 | TGCGCCAGCAGCCAAGTCCCAGGGGTGGATGAGCAGTTCTTC | CASSQVPGVDEQFF
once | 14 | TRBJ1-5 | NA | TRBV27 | TGTGCCAGCAGCCCCGTCCCCTTCCATCAGCCCCAGCATTTT | CASSPVPFHQPQHF
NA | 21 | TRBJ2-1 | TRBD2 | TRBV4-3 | TGCGCCAGCAGCCAAAGGTTACAGATCTATATGCGGGAGAGCTCCTACAATGAGCAGTTCTTC | CASSQRLQIYMRESSYNEQFF
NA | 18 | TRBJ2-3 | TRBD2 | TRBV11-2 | TGTGCCAGCAGCTTAGCCTCCAGACTAGCGGGTAGCACAGATACGCAGTATTTT | CASSLASRLAGSTDTQYF
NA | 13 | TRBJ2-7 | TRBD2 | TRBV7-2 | TGTGCCAGCAGCTTAGGACTAGCTTACGAGCAGTACTTC | CASSLGLAYEQYF
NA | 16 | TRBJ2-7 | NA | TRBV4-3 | TGCGCCAGCAGCCAAGAATCTGGAGGGAACTCCTACGAGCAGTACTTC | CASSQESGGNSYEQYF
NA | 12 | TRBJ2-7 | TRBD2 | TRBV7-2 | TGTGCCAGCAGCTGGGGCGGGAGCGAGCAGTACTTC | CASSWGGSEQYF
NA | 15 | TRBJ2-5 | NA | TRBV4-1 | TGCGCCAGCAGCCAAGATCTTGGGATTGGGGAGACCCAGTACTTC | CASSQDLGIGETQYF
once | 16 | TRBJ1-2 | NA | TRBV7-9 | TGTGCCAGCAGCCATAGGATGAGGGGAAAGGATTATGGCTACACCTTC | CASSHRMRGKDYGYTF
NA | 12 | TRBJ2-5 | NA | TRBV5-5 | TGTGCCAGCAGCTTGGAAACGGAGACCCAGTACTTC | CASSLETETQYF
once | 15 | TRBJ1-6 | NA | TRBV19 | TGTGCCAGTAGTATAAGCGGCAGGGGTGAAACACCCCTCCACTTT | CASSISGRGETPLHF
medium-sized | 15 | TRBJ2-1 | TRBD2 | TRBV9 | TGTGCCAGCGGGACCGCGGGAGGGCCTGGCAATGAGCAGTTCTTC | CASGTAGGPGNEQFF
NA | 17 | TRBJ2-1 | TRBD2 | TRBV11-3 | TGTGCCAGCAGCTCCGCTAATGGGTCAGCGGGAGGCAATGAGCAGTTCTTC | CASSSANGSAGGNEQFF
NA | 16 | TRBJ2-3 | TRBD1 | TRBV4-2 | TGTGCCAGCAGCCAGCGCCGGGACAGGGTAAGAGATACGCAGTATTTT | CASSQRRDRVRDTQYF
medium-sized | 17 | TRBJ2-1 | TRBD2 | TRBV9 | TGTGCCAGCAGCGCACCGGGACTAGCGGGCGCCTACAATGAGCAGTTCTTC | CASSAPGLAGAYNEQFF
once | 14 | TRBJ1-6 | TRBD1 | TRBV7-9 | TGTGCCAGCAGCTTAGGACAGGGGGGTTCACCCCTCCACTTT | CASSLGQGGSPLHF
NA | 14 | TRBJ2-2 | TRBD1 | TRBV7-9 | TGTGCCAGCAGCCGAGGGGGCAGCACCGGGGAGCTGTTTTTT | CASSRGGSTGELFF
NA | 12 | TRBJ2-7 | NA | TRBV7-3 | TGTGCCAGCAGTCCTTTTATGGGCGAGCAGTACTTC | CASSPFMGEQYF
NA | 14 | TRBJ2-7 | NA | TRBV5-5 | TGTGCCAGCAGCTTGGGGGACGGGGCCTACGAGCAGTACTTC | CASSLGDGAYEQYF
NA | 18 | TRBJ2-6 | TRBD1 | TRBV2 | TGTGCCAGCAGTGAGGGACAGACAGGCTCGTCTGGGGCCAACGTCCTGACTTTC | CASSEGQTGSSGANVLTF
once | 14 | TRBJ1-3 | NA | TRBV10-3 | TGTGCCATCTTGGACAGCGCTACTGGAAACACCATATATTTT | CAILDSATGNTIYF
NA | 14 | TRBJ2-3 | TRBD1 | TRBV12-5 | TGTGCTAGCCTTGGACAGGGCCACACAGATACGCAGTATTTT | CASLGQGHTDTQYF
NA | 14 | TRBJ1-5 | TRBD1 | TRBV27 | TGTGCCAGCAGTTCGGACAGGGCATATCAGCCCCAGCATTTT | CASSSDRAYQPQHF
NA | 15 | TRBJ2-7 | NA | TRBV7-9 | TGTGCCAGCAGCCGCCCCGGACGACCCAGCTACGAGCAGTACTTC | CASSRPGRPSYEQYF
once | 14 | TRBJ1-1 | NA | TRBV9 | TGTGCCAGCAGCGTTAGGGGGGTGGACACTGAAGCTTTCTTT | CASSVRGVDTEAFF
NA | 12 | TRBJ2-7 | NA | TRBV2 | TGTGCCAGCACAGGACTCTCCTACGAGCAGTACTTC | CASTGLSYEQYF
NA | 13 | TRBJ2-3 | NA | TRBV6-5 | TGTGCCAGCAGTTACGGGGCGACAGATACGCAGTATTTT | CASSYGATDTQYF